The 8 T cell receptor beta chains below come from one sample, sequenced in a study of T-cell memory formation after mild COVID-19. TCRdb analysed the 5' RACE reads with MiXCR anew, one entry per CDR3 protein. The profile shows about 180,000 distinct CDR3 sequences, 16% of them singletons. The specimen sequenced was PBMCs or a T cell subset sorted from them (not recorded which). The receptors were sampled from an adult woman who had mild COVID-19 (a few samples of this study predate the infection). Cell type and time point are not known.

The chain is built from TRBV18 and TRBJ2-1, with D maybe TRBD2 (5 bases). V lost 3 bases and J 4 bases, leaving 10 bases between the germline ends. The CDR3 contains 14 residues. CDR1 is KGHSH and CDR2 is LQKENI in the germline V gene. The CDR3 loop is CASSPSVIYNEQFF. The CDR3 DNA follows: TGTGCCAGCTCACCTAGCGTAATATACAATGAGCAGTTCTTC.

A remark on this clonotype: Being one base from a much bigger clone, this may be a read error. This chain joins TRBV9 and TRBJ2-1; the match to TRBD1 covers 8 bases. The CDR3 covers 14 residues. Germline V gives CDR1 SGDLS, CDR2 YYNGEE. The CDR3 sequence: CASSPRTGNNEHFF. The CDR3 DNA follows: TGTGCCAGCAGCCCCCGGACAGGGAACAATGAGCATTTCTTC.

This clonotype was seen more than once but under ten times. The chain joins TRBV6-5 to TRBJ1-3; D gene ambiguous. CDR3 length equals 14 residues. Trimming stripped 6 bases from V and 1 base from J, with 10 bases between. From germline, CDR1 is MNHEY and CDR2 SVGAGI. The CDR3 DNA follows: TGTGCCAGCAGAAGGGTTTCATCTGGAAACACCATATATTTT. This gives the protein CASRRVSSGNTIYF.

This clonotype showed up just a few times. The chain has TRBV4-3 and TRBJ2-7; tentative D call: TRBD1 (6 bases). The V end was cut by 0 bases, the J end by 5 bases, with 17 bases between. CDR1 and CDR2 from the germline V gene are LGHNA and YSLEER. The CDR3 runs 16 residues. The CDR3 DNA is TGCGCCAGCAGCCAAGAGCGATCAGGGGCAAACCACGAGCAGTACTTC. It specifies CASSQERSGANHEQYF.

This clonotype has a handful of counts. The genes are TRBV9 and TRBJ2-4, with a tentative D call TRBD1 (5 bases). From germline, CDR1 is SGDLS and CDR2 YYNGEE. Trimming cost V 4 bases and J 1 base, with 15 bases left between them. The CDR3 runs to 16 residues. CDR3: CASSPGPPGAKNIQYF. CDR3 sequence (DNA): TGTGCCAGCAGCCCAGGGCCCCCTGGGGCCAAAAACATTCAGTACTTC.

V gene TRBV6-6 combines with J gene TRBJ2-3; TRBD2 is a possible D gene (5 bases). This CDR3 region has 14 residues. Germline V CDR1 and CDR2: MNHNY, SVGAGI (reference sequence). Trimming removed 7 bases at V and 3 bases at J, with 14 bases between. CDR3 DNA sequence: TGTGCCAGCACCGCCTCAGGAGGTACAGATACGCAGTATTTT. Its protein is CASTASGGTDTQYF.

The chain is built from TRBV12-3 or TRBV12-4 and TRBJ1-2, with 12 bases lining up with TRBD1. The CDR3 totals 15 residues. V shed 4 bases, J shed 5 bases, and the junction held 5 bases outside the gene matches. CDR3 in amino acids: CASSWGTGGVYGYTF. CDR3 sequence (DNA): TGTGCCAGCAGTTGGGGGACAGGGGGCGTTTATGGCTACACCTTC.

As DNA, the CDR3 is TGTGCCATCGGTACTATAGGCAATGAGCAGTTCTTC. Protein sequence: CAIGTIGNEQFF. The chain carries TRBV10-3 and TRBJ2-1, with unresolved D. Trimming took 8 bases from V and 6 from J, leaving 11 bases between them. CDR1 ENHRY and CDR2 SYGVKD come from the germline V gene. The CDR3 loop spans 12 amino acids.